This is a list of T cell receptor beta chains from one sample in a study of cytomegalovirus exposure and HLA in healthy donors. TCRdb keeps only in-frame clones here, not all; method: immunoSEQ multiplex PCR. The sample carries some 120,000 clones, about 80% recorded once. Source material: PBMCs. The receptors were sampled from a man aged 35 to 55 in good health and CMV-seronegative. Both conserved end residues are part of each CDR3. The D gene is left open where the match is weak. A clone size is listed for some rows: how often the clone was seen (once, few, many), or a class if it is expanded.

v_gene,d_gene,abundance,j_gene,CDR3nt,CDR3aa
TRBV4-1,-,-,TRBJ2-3,TGCGCCAGCAGCAAAATCTCGGTGGATACGCAGTATTTT,CASSKISVDTQYF
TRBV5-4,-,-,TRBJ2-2,TGTGCCAGCAGCCACCGCCAGTTGTCCGGGGAGCTGTTTTTT,CASSHRQLSGELFF
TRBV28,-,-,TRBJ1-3,TGTGCCAGCATCCCAATACAGGGAGCCCGCAACTCTGGAAACACCATATATTTT,CASIPIQGARNSGNTIYF
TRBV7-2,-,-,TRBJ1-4,TGTGCCAGCAGCCCCGCGGATTCAACTAATGAAAAACTGTTTTTT,CASSPADSTNEKLFF
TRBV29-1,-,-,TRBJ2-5,TGCAGCGTTGAGGTGTTAACGAGACAAGAGACCCAGTACTTC,CSVEVLTRQETQYF
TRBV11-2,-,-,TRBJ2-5,TGTGCCAGCAGCGTCGAGAGGGAGACCCAGTACTTC,CASSVERETQYF
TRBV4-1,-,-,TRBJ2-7,TGCGCCAGCAGCCAAGGCGCGGGGTTCTACGAGCAGTACTTC,CASSQGAGFYEQYF
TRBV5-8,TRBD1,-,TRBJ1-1,TGTGCCAGCAGCGCTGGACAGGGGGCGTTTGGAGCTTTCTTT,CASSAGQGAFGAFF
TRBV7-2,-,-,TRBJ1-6,TGTGCCAGCAGCTTAGGAGGATTGAGGAATTCACCCCTCCACTTT,CASSLGGLRNSPLHF
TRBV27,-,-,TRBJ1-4,TGTGCCAGCAGTTTGGGGGGGCTAGCTAATGAAAAACTGTTTTTT,CASSLGGLANEKLFF
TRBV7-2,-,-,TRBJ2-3,TGTGCCAGCAGCTTAGCGTCGAGGGTACGGCGGGAAGATACGCAGTATTTT,CASSLASRVRREDTQYF
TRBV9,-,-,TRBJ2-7,TGTGCCAGCAGCGAAGGGGTTCGCGGCTACGAGCAGTACTTC,CASSEGVRGYEQYF
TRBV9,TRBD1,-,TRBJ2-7,TGTGCCAGCGGTCTCAATCCGGGACAGGGGTACGAGCAGTACTTC,CASGLNPGQGYEQYF
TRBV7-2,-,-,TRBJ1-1,TGTGCCAGCAGCCTAGGACAGAACACTGAAGCTTTCTTT,CASSLGQNTEAFF
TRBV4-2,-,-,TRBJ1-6,TGTGCCAGCAGCCAAGTAGGGAGGGATGTTGCCTATAATTCACCCCTCCACTTT,CASSQVGRDVAYNSPLHF
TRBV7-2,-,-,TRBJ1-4,TGTGCCAGCAGCTTAGCCCCCCTCAATGAAAAACTGTTTTTT,CASSLAPLNEKLFF
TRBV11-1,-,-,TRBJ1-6,TGTGCCAGCAGCGGCAGGGATAGGCGGTCACCCCTCCACTTT,CASSGRDRRSPLHF
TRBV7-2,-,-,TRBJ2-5,TGTGCCAGCAGACCGGGATCAAATCAAGAGACCCAGTACTTC,CASRPGSNQETQYF
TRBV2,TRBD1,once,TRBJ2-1,TGTGCCAGCAGGGAATCGGGACAGCACAATGAGCAGTTCTTC,CASRESGQHNEQFF
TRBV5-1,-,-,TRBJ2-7,TGCGCCAGCAGCTTGGAGGGACTTCTCCGGGAGCAGTACTTC,CASSLEGLLREQYF
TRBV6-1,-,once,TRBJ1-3,TGTGCCAGCAGAGAAAGGGGTAACTCTGGAAACACCATATATTTT,CASRERGNSGNTIYF
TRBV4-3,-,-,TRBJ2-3,TGCGCCAGCAGCCCTCAAGTCCCAGGGGCTGGGACAGATACGCAGTATTTT,CASSPQVPGAGTDTQYF
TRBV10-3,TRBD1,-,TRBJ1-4,TGTGCCATCAGGGGGGACAGCACAAATGAAAAACTGTTTTTT,CAIRGDSTNEKLFF
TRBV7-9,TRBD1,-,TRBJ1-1,TGTGCCAGCAGCTTAGGACAGGGGTTCGGTGAAGCTTTCTTT,CASSLGQGFGEAFF
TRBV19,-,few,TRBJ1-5,TGTGCCAGTAGTATTGAAGGCAGTTTGGCAGGACAGCCCCAGCATTTT,CASSIEGSLAGQPQHF
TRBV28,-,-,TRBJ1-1,TGTGCCAGCAGTCCTCCAGAGCGAGTCATGAACACTGAAGCTTTCTTT,CASSPPERVMNTEAFF
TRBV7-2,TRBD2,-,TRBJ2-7,TGTGCCAGCAGCTTAAATGCGGCGGGGGGGTCCTACGAGCAGTACTTC,CASSLNAAGGSYEQYF
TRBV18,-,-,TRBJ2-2,TGTGCCAGCTCACCACGCAGGAACACCGGGGAGCTGTTTTTT,CASSPRRNTGELFF
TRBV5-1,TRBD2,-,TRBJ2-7,TGCGCCAGCAGGCCGGGGGGGAGTATCGACGAGCAGTACTTC,CASRPGGSIDEQYF
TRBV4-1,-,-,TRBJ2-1,TGCGCCAGCAGCCAATCCCCGCAGCTAGAGGAGCAGTTCTTC,CASSQSPQLEEQFF
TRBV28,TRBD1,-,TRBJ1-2,TGTGCCAGTAAGACAGGGTTCTGGGGCTACACCTTC,CASKTGFWGYTF
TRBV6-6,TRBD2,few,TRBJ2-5,TGTGCCAGCAGCTTAGCGGGGGGAGAGACCCAGTACTTC,CASSLAGGETQYF
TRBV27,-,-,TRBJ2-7,TGTGCCAACAGCCGCCTAGGGACACTCGAGCAGTACTTC,CANSRLGTLEQYF
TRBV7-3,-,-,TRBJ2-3,TGTGCCAGCAGTTCTCCTACCCTGAGCACAGATACGCAGTATTTT,CASSSPTLSTDTQYF
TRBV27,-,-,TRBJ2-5,TGTGCCAGCAGTTTCAAGCAGGGCAGCCAAGAGACCCAGTACTTC,CASSFKQGSQETQYF